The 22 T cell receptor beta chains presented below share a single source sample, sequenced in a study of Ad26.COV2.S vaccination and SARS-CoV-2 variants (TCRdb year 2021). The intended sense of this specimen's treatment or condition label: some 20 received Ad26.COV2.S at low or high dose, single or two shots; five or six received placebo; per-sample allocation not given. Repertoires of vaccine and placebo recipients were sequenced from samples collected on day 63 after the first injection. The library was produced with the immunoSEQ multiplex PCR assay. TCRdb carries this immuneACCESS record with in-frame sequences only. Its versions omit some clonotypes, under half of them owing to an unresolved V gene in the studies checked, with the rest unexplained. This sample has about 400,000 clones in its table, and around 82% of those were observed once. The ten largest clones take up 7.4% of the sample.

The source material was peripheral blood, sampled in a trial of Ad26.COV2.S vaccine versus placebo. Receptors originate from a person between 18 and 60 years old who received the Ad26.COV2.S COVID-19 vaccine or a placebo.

This CDR3 reads CASTSGWGGSGTDTQYF. The CDR3 region has the DNA TGTGCCAGCACCTCAGGGTGGGGGGGAAGTGGCACAGATACGCAGTATTTT. The chain has TRBV4-2 and TRBJ2-3; 7 bases line up with TRBD2. V lost 7 bases to trimming and J lost 1 base; unmatched junction nucleotides: 14. There are 17 residues in the CDR3. Germline-derived CDR1 and CDR2 are LGHNA and YNFKEQ.

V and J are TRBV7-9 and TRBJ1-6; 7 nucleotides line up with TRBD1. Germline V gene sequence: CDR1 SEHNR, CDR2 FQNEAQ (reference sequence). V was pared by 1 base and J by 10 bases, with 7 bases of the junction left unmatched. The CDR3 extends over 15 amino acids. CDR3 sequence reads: CASSLVAGGNSPLHF. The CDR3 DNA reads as TGTGCCAGCAGCTTAGTAGCAGGGGGTAACTCACCCCTCCACTTT.

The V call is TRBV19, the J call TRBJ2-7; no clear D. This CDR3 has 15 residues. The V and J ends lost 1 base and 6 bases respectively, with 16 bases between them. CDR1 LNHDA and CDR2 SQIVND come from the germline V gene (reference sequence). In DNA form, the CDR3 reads TGTGCCAGTAGTATAGCGGTGGCGTCCCCTCTCGAGCAGTACTTC. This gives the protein CASSIAVASPLEQYF. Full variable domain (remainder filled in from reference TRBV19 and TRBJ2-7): DGGITQSPKYLFRKEGQNVTLSCEQNLNHDAMYWYRQDPGQGLRLIYYSQIVNDFQKGDIAEGYSVSREKKESFPLTVTSAQKNPTAFYLCASSIAVASPLEQYFGPGTRLTVT.

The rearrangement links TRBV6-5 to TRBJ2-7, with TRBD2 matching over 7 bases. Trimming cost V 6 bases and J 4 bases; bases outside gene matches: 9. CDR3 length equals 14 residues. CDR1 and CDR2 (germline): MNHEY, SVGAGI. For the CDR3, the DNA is TGTGCCAGCAGCTCCTCACCGGGACTATACGAGCAGTACTTC. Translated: CASSSSPGLYEQYF.

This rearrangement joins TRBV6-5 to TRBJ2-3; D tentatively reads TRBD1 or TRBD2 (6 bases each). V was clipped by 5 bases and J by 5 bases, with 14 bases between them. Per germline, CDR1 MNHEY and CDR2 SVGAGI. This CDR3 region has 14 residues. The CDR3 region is CASSLSRGGDTQYF. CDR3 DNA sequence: TGTGCCAGCAGTCTCTCCAGGGGAGGAGATACGCAGTATTTT.

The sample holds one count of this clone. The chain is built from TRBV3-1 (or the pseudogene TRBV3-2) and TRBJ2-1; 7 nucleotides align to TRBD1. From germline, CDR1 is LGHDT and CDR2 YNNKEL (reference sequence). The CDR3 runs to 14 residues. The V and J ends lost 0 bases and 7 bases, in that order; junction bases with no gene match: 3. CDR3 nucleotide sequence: TGTGCCAGCAGCCAAGATATCAGGGGGAATGAGCAGTTCTTC. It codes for CASSQDIRGNEQFF.

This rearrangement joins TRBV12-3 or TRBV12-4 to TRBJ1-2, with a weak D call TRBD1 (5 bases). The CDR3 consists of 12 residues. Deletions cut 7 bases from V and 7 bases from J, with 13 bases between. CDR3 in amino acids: CASTPGTSGYTF. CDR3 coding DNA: TGTGCCAGCACCCCTGGGACTTCTGGCTACACCTTC.

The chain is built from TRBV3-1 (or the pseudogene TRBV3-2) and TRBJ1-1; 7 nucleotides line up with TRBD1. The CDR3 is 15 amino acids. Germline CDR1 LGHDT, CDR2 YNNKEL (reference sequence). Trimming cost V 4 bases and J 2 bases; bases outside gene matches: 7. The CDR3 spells CASSLGTAFNTEAFF. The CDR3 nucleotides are TGTGCCAGCAGCCTGGGGACAGCATTTAACACTGAAGCTTTCTTT.

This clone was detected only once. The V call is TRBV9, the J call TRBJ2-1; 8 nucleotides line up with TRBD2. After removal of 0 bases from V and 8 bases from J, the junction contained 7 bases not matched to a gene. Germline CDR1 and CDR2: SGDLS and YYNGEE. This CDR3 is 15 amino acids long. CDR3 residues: CASSVVRRGAYEQFF. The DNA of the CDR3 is TGTGCCAGCAGCGTAGTTAGGCGGGGGGCCTATGAGCAGTTCTTC.

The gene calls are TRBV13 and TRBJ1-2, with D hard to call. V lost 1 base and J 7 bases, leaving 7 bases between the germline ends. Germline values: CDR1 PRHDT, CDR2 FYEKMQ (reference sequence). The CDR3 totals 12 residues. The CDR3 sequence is CASSLAGTGYTF. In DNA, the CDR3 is TGTGCCAGCAGCTTAGCCGGCACTGGCTACACCTTC.

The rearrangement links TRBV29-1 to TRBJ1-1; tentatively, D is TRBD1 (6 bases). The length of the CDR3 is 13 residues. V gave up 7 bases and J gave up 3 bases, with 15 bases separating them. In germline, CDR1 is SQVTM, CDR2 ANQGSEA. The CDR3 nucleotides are TGCAGCGGCCATTATAACAGGGACACTGAAGCTTTCTTT. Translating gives CSGHYNRDTEAFF.

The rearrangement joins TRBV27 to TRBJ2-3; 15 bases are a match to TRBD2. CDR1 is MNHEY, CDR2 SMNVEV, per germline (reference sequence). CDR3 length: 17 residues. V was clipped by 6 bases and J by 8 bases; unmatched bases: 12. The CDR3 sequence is CASRPNGLAGGLGTQYF. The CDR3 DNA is TGTGCCAGCAGACCTAATGGACTAGCGGGAGGGCTTGGTACGCAGTATTTT.

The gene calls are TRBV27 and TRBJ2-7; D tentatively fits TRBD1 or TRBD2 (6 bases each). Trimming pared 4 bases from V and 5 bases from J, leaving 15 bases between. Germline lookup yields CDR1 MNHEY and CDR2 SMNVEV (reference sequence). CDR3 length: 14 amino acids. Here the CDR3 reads CASSSSWGADEQYF. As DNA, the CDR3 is TGTGCCAGCAGTTCCTCCTGGGGGGCGGACGAGCAGTACTTC.

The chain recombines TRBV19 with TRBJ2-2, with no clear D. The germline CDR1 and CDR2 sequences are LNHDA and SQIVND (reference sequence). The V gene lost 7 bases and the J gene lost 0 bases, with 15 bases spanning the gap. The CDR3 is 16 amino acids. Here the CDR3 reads CASKFVGPTNTGELFF. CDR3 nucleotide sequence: TGTGCCAGTAAATTCGTCGGGCCGACGAACACCGGGGAGCTGTTTTTT.

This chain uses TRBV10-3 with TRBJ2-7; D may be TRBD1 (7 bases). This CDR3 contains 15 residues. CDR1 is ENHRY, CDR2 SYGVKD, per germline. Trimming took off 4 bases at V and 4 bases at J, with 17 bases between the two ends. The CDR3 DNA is TGTGCCATCAGTGGACAGGGAGGAGGGAGATACGAGCAGTACTTC. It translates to CAISGQGGGRYEQYF.

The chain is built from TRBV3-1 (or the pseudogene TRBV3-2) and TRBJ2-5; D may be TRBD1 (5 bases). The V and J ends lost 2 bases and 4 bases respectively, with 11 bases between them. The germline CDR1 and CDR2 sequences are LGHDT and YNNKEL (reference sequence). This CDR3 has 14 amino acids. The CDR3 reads CASSQTGQGETQYF. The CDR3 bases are TGTGCCAGCAGCCAAACCGGCCAGGGAGAGACCCAGTACTTC.

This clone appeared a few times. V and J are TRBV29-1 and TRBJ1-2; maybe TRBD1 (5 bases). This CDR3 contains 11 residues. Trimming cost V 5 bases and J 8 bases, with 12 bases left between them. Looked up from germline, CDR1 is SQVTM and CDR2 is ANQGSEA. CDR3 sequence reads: CSVLGVVGYTF. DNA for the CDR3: TGCAGCGTTCTAGGGGTGGTAGGCTACACCTTC.

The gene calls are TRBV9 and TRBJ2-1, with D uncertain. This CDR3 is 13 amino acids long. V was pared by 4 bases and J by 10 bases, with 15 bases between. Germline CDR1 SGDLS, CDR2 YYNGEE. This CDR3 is CASSPTLGIEQFF. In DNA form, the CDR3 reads TGTGCCAGCAGCCCGACGTTGGGAATCGAGCAGTTCTTC.

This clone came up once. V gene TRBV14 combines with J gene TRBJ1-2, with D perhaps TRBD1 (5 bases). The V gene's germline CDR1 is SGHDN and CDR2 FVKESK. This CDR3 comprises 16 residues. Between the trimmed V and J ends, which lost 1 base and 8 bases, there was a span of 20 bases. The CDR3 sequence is CASSQVLVSNPGGYTF. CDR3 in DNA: TGTGCCAGCAGCCAAGTTTTGGTGTCCAATCCAGGGGGCTACACCTTC.

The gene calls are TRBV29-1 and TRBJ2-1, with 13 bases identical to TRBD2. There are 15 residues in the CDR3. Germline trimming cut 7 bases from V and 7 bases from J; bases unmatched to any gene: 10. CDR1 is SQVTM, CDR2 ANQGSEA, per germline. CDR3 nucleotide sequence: TGCAGCGCCCGGACTAGCGGGAGATGGGAGAATGAGCAGTTCTTC. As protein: CSARTSGRWENEQFF.

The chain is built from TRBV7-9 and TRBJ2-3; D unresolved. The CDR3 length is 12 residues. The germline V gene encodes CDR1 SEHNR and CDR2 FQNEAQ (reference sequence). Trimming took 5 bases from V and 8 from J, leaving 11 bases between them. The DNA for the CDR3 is TGTGCCAGCAGCCGACTCTCCGTTACGCAGTATTTT. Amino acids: CASSRLSVTQYF.

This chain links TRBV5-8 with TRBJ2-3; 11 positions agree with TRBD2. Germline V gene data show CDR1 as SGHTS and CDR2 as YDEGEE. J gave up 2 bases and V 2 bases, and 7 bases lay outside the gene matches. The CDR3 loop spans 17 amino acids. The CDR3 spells CASSLAGLAGSTDTQYF. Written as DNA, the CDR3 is TGTGCCAGCAGCTTAGCCGGACTAGCGGGTTCCACAGATACGCAGTATTTT.